Below, 25 T cell receptor beta chains from the same sample are listed, as sequenced in a study of T cell changes during pregnancy in multiple sclerosis. Only in-frame clones appear in the TCRdb table, and some are missing; sequencing was by immunoSEQ multiplex PCR. Of over 35,000 clones in the sample, approximately 91% were seen once. The source was CD4+ T cells from peripheral blood mononuclear cells, collected in the third trimester of pregnancy. The receptor set was obtained from a female donor in good health, enrolled as a control in a pregnancy study.

CDR3 protein: CASSRQGDNSPLHF. Here the CDR3 DNA reads TGTGCCAGCAGTCGACAGGGGGATAATTCACCCCTCCACTTT. The V gene is TRBV6-6, the J gene TRBJ1-6; 9 nucleotides align to TRBD1. The CDR3 is 14 residues long. Germline V lookup: CDR1 MNHNY, CDR2 SVGAGI (reference sequence). Germline trimming cut 5 bases from V and 5 bases from J; bases unmatched to any gene: 1.

This clone was counted once. The rearrangement joins TRBV2 to TRBJ2-6, with a weak D call TRBD1 (6 bases). This CDR3 has 15 amino acids. The V and J ends lost 10 bases and 1 base respectively, with 14 bases between them. Germline-derived CDR1 and CDR2 are SNHLY and FYNNEI. The CDR3 sequence is CATKTTGSGANVLTF. The DNA of the CDR3 is TGTGCCACAAAGACAACAGGGTCTGGGGCCAACGTCCTGACTTTC.

This clone was detected once. In DNA, the CDR3 is TGTGCCAGCAGACCTTTTCCGACAGCAACCTACGAGCAGTACTTC. It codes for CASRPFPTATYEQYF. The chain links TRBV6-5 to TRBJ2-7, with a tentative D call TRBD1 (5 bases). The V end was cut by 6 bases, the J end by 2 bases, with 17 bases between. CDR1 MNHEY and CDR2 SVGAGI come from the germline V gene. This CDR3 has 15 amino acids.

The chain joins TRBV7-9 to TRBJ1-3; tentatively, D is TRBD1 (5 bases). V lost 3 bases to trimming and J lost 0 bases, with 6 bases between them. From germline, CDR1 is SEHNR and CDR2 FQNEAQ (reference sequence). The CDR3 has 14 amino acids. CDR3 nucleotides: TGTGCCAGCAGCTTTACAGGCTCTGGAAACACCATATATTTT. Translating gives CASSFTGSGNTIYF.

The chain carries TRBV5-1 and TRBJ2-3, with TRBD1 matching over 8 bases. The J segment lost 2 bases and the V segment lost 0 bases, leaving 2 bases of the junction unmatched. From germline, CDR1 is SGHRS and CDR2 YFSETQ. This CDR3 region has 15 residues. DNA of the CDR3: TGCGCCAGCAGCTTGGGACAGGGGTTCACAGATACGCAGTATTTT. Protein: CASSLGQGFTDTQYF.

On this clone: Compared with germline, one end of the junction differs, possibly owing to a read error. The chain employs TRBV30 and TRBJ2-1; 7 bases match TRBD2. This CDR3 spans 13 amino acids. Germline V lookup: CDR1 GTSNPN, CDR2 SVGIG (reference sequence). CDR3 bases: TGTGCCTGGAACCCCGGGGACTTTAGCGGGCCCGTCTTC. Translated, it gives CAWNPGDFSGPVF.

The chain recombines TRBV12-2 with TRBJ2-5; the table's D call TRBD2 went unverified against the DNA. TRBV12-2 is a documented pseudogene. The CDR3 runs 18 residues. The DNA of the CDR3 is TGTGCAAGTCGCCCAACCTTTTGGGGGACTAGCGGGGAGGAGACCCAGTACTTC. Translating gives CASRPTFWGTSGEETQYF.

The chain links TRBV29-1 to TRBJ2-3, with 9 bases aligning to TRBD2. CDR1 is SQVTM and CDR2 is ANQGSEA in the germline V gene. The length of the CDR3 is 15 residues. V lost 3 bases, J lost 4 bases, and 8 bases stayed unmatched. CDR3 DNA: TGCAGCGTTGACCTGATAGCGGGAGCGGCAGATACGCAGTATTTT. Protein: CSVDLIAGAADTQYF.

This chain connects TRBV2 to TRBJ2-7; D is possibly TRBD1 (6 bases). CDR3 length: 14 residues. V was shortened by 6 bases and J by 7 bases, with 19 bases between the two germline ends. From germline, CDR1 is SNHLY and CDR2 FYNNEI. Here the CDR3 DNA reads TGTGCCAGCAGAGTACAGGGTGCTCGAGGGGAGCAGTACTTC. Translating it yields CASRVQGARGEQYF.

The chain combines TRBV6-5 with TRBJ1-2, with TRBD1 matching over 7 bases. V lost 10 bases and J lost 6; bases outside the gene matches: 5. The CDR3 totals 11 residues. Germline-derived CDR1 and CDR2 are MNHEY and SVGAGI. The CDR3 nucleotides are TGTGCCACCAAAGACAGGGATGGCTACACCTTC. Amino acids: CATKDRDGYTF.

This chain links TRBV6-4 with TRBJ2-3; TRBD2 is a possible D gene (5 bases). The V and J ends lost 3 bases and 2 bases respectively, with 9 bases between them. The germline gives CDR1 MRHNA, CDR2 SNTAGT. This CDR3 comprises 14 residues. The CDR3 region is CASSEKAVTDTQYF. The CDR3 DNA reads as TGTGCCAGCAGTGAGAAAGCGGTCACAGATACGCAGTATTTT.

This clone was recorded only once. The V call is TRBV7-3, the J call TRBJ2-3; D is perhaps TRBD2 (5 bases). In germline, CDR1 is SGHTA, CDR2 FQGTGA. V was trimmed by 5 bases and J by 4 bases, leaving 10 bases between them. CDR3 size: 13 residues. This CDR3 is CASSTGLADTQYF. DNA of the CDR3: TGTGCCAGCAGCACCGGACTCGCAGATACGCAGTATTTT.

The chain uses TRBV4-2 and TRBJ2-3; possibly TRBD2 for D (7 bases). Germline CDR1 reads LGHNA; CDR2 reads YNFKEQ. The CDR3 is 17 amino acids. Trimming took 0 bases from V and 2 from J, leaving 15 bases between them. CDR3 in amino acids: CASSQDPRGASTDTQYF. CDR3 nucleotides: TGTGCCAGCAGCCAAGATCCACGGGGGGCCTCCACAGATACGCAGTATTTT.

This chain connects TRBV7-2 to TRBJ1-1; D is ambiguous. CDR3 size: 13 residues. The germline V and J ends were trimmed by 5 bases and 8 bases, with 15 bases remaining between them. CDR1 is SGHTA and CDR2 is FQGNSA in the germline V gene. The CDR3 reads CASSPQMEGEAFF. CDR3 DNA: TGTGCCAGCAGCCCCCAAATGGAGGGAGAAGCTTTCTTT.

This chain links TRBV29-1 with TRBJ2-1, with TRBD2 matching over 11 bases. The junction had 8 bases not matched to a gene; V was cut back by 4 bases and J by 0 bases. The V gene's germline CDR1 is SQVTM and CDR2 ANQGSEA. The CDR3 spans 17 residues. DNA of the CDR3: TGCAGCGTTGGGGTAGGGACTAGCGGTTACTCCTACAATGAGCAGTTCTTC. The encoded protein is CSVGVGTSGYSYNEQFF.

This rearrangement joins TRBV11-1 to TRBJ2-5; weak D call: TRBD2 (5 bases). V lost 3 bases to trimming and J lost 2 bases, with 13 bases between them. The CDR3 length is 15 residues. Germline values: CDR1 SGHAT, CDR2 FQDESV (reference sequence). CDR3 nucleotides: TGTGCCAGCAGCTTTTCGGCAGCGGAACAAGAGACCCAGTACTTC. Its translation is CASSFSAAEQETQYF.

The V and J genes are TRBV30 and TRBJ1-3; no clear D gene. The ends were cut back, 0 bases at V and 2 bases at J, with 2 bases in the middle. The germline CDR1 and CDR2 sequences are GTSNPN and SVGIG (reference sequence). The CDR3 runs 12 residues. The CDR3 DNA is TGTGCCTGGAGTGTCACTGGAAACACCATATATTTT. As protein: CAWSVTGNTIYF.

V usage is TRBV30 and J usage is TRBJ1-4, with D maybe TRBD1 (5 bases). Looked up from germline, CDR1 is GTSNPN and CDR2 is SVGIG (reference sequence). The CDR3 has 15 residues. V was pared by 2 bases and J by 4 bases, with 14 bases between. In DNA, the CDR3 is TGTGCCTGGAGTAAGGGGTCCGGCTTTAATGAAAAACTGTTTTTT. Its translation: CAWSKGSGFNEKLFF.

The count of this clone is one. This sequence joins TRBV6-5 and TRBJ2-3, with 8 nucleotides matching TRBD2. This CDR3 spans 14 amino acids. Germline V CDR1 and CDR2: MNHEY, SVGAGI. Trimming cost V 0 bases and J 6 bases; bases outside gene matches: 2. The DNA of the CDR3 is TGTGCCAGCAGTTACTCGACTAGCGCGGATACGCAGTATTTT. Residues: CASSYSTSADTQYF.

The chain is built from TRBV11-2 and TRBJ2-7; the D gene is possibly TRBD1 (5 bases). CDR1 is SGHAT, CDR2 FQNNGV, per germline. V was pared by 4 bases and J by 3 bases, with 13 bases between. The CDR3 is 14 amino acids. The CDR3 reads CASSSRSGFYEQYF. The CDR3 nucleotides are TGTGCCAGCAGCTCCCGATCAGGGTTCTACGAGCAGTACTTC.

The rearrangement joins TRBV11-2 to TRBJ2-3; TRBD2 matches at 16 bases. The CDR3 sequence is 17 residues long. Trimming took 5 bases from V and 8 from J; bases not matched to a gene: 10. CDR1 SGHAT and CDR2 FQNNGV come from the germline V gene. CDR3 amino acids: CASSPTGLAGGRGTQYF. The DNA for the CDR3 is TGTGCCAGCAGCCCGACGGGACTAGCGGGAGGGCGAGGTACGCAGTATTTT.

The chain carries TRBV9 and TRBJ1-3; D is perhaps TRBD1 (5 bases). The germline gives CDR1 SGDLS, CDR2 YYNGEE. V lost 4 bases and J 0 bases, leaving 8 bases between the germline ends. The CDR3 spans 14 residues. CDR3 region: CASSPGNSGNTIYF. CDR3 nucleotide sequence: TGTGCCAGCAGCCCAGGGAACTCTGGAAACACCATATATTTT.

J is TRBJ2-3 and V is TRBV4-1, with D perhaps matching TRBD1 (5 bases). Germline lookup yields CDR1 MGHRA and CDR2 YSYEKL. The CDR3 has 16 amino acids. V lost 1 base and J 1 base, leaving 12 bases between the germline ends. The CDR3 is CASSQGLGQGTDTQYF. CDR3 nucleotides: TGCGCCAGCAGCCAAGGTTTAGGACAAGGCACAGATACGCAGTATTTT.

The V call is TRBV2, the J call TRBJ2-5, with 7 bases identical to TRBD2. The J call may be wrong; the DNA end is better matched by TRBJ2-7. CDR1 is SNHLY, CDR2 FYNNEI, per germline. The CDR3 length is 14 residues. Here the CDR3 reads CASSDWTSSYEQYF. The DNA of the CDR3 is TGTGCCAGCAGTGATTGGACTAGCTCCTACGAGCAGTACTTC.

The genes are TRBV28 and TRBJ2-7, with 8 bases matching TRBD1. Germline V gene lookup returns CDR1 MDHEN and CDR2 SYDVKM. After removal of 5 bases from V and 6 bases from J, the junction contained 12 bases not matched to a gene. The length of the CDR3 is 15 residues. The CDR3 DNA sequence: TGTGCCAGCAGTGCCGCCGGGACAGGTCGTGGCGAGCAGTACTTC. Encoded protein: CASSAAGTGRGEQYF.